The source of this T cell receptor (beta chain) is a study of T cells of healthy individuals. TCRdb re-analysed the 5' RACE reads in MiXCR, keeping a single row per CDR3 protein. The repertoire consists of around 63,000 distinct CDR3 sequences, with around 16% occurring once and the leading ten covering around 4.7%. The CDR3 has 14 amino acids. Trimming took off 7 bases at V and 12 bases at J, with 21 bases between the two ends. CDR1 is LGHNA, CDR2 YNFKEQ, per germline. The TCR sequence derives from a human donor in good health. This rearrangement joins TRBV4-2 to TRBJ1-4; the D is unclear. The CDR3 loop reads CASKPTLSSPELFF. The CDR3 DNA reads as TGTGCCAGCAAACCAACCCTCTCCTCCCCGGAACTGTTTTTT.